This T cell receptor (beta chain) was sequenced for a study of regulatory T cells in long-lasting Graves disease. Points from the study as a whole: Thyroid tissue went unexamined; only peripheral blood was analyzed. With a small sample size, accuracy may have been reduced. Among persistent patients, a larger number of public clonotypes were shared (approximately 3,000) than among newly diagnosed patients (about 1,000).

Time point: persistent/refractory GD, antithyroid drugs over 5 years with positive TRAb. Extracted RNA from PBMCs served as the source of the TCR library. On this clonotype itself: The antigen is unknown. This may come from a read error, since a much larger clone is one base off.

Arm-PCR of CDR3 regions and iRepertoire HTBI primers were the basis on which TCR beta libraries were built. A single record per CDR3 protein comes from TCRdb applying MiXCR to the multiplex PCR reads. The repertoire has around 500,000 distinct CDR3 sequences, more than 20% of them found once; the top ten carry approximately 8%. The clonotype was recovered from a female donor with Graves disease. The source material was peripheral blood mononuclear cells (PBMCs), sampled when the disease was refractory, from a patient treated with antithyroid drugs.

This chain's CDR3 is CAAGPGQGAFGANALTF. Written as DNA, the CDR3 is TGTGCCGCCGGTCCGGGACAGGGGGCGTTTGGGGCCAACGCCCTGACTTTC. The chain uses TRBV6-2 or TRBV6-3 and TRBJ2-6; 12 bases match TRBD1. Germline V gene lookup returns CDR1 MNHEY and CDR2 SVGEGT. The CDR3 length is 17 residues.